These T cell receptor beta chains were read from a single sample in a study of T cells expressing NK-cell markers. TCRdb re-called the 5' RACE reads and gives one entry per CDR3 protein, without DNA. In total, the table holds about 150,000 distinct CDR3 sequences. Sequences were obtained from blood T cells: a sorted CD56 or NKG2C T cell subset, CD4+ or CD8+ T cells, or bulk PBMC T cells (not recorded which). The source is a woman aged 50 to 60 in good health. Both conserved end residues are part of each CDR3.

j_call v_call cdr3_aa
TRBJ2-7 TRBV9 CASSPTSSPGSYEQYF
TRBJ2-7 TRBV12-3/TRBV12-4 CASSFLGEGEQYF
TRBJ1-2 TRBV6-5 CASSYSIGEGRPYGYTF
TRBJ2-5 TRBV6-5 CASSYPGLAGTETQYF
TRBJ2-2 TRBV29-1 CSAHLGGQTGELFF
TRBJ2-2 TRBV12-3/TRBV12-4 CASSLALGPNTGELFF
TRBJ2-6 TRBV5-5 CASSPRHLSSSGANVLTF
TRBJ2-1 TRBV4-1 CASSQGLAPFNNEQFF
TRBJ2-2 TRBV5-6 CASSLVLAGAGELFF
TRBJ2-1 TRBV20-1 CSATRPTYNEQFF
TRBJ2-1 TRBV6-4 CANNGEGTRLAGEGSYEQFF
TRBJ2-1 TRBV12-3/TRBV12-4 CASRKDRDSYNEQFF
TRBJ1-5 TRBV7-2 CASGTSSYNQPQHF
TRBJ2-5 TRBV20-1 CSATGTENIQETQYF
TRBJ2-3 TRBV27 CASRGTGFTQYF
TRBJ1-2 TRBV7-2 CASRAAGQGAYGYTF
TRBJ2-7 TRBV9 CASSSSGTSFYEQYF
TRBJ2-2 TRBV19 CASSLSLQGARTGELFF
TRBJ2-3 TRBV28 CASSFETRGDTQYF
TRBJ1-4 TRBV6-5 CASSSQGGGEKLFF
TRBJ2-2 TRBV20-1 CSAWGLAGKGNTGELFF
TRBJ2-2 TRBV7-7 CASSLEVSNPATGELFF
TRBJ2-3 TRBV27 CASSPGQGTSKDF
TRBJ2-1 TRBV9 CASSAGGTGGFSSYNEQFF
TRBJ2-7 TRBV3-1 CASSTQGALYEQYF
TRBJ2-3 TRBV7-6 CASSLARGRYLTDTQYF
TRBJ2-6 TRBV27 CASSFSAGGPGANVLTF
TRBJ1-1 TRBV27 CASARLERNTEAFF
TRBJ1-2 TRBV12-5 CASGPGMEEGENYGYTF
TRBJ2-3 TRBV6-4 CASQPGQESTDTQYF
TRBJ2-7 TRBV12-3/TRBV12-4 CASRTGHYEQYF
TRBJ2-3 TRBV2 CASPLGSAQDTQYF
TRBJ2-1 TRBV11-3 CASSPGTLNEQFF
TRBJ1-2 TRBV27 CASSPYGTGLNYGYTF